These T cell receptor beta chains were read from a single sample in a study of blood T cell repertoires in COVID-19. The protocol was immunoSEQ multiplex PCR, while the TCRdb copy is restricted to in-frame clones and leaves out a portion. The table records around 200,000 clones, less than 90% of them present only once. Sequencing was done on a sample of peripheral blood. The source of these receptors is a man in his 70s with active or convalescent COVID-19. The CDR3 runs from the conserved cysteine through the conserved F or W. Fields, in order: V gene, J gene, D gene, CDR3 protein. A D gene is named only where the DNA matches it firmly.

V gene: TRBV18; J gene: TRBJ1-1; D gene: TRBD1; CDR3 protein: CASSPGTARGTEAFF
V gene: TRBV3-1/TRBV3-2; J gene: TRBJ2-1; D gene: TRBD1; CDR3 protein: CASSLYRGAYNEQFF
V gene: TRBV28; J gene: TRBJ2-5; D gene: .; CDR3 protein: CASSRPGTTQETQYF
V gene: TRBV7-2; J gene: TRBJ2-7; D gene: .; CDR3 protein: CASSLAVTNYEQYF
V gene: TRBV7-2; J gene: TRBJ1-1; D gene: .; CDR3 protein: CASSPDSNAFNTEAFF
V gene: TRBV29-1; J gene: TRBJ1-2; D gene: .; CDR3 protein: CSVGGDKALYGYTF
V gene: TRBV11-2; J gene: TRBJ1-1; D gene: .; CDR3 protein: CASSLDRNTEAFF
V gene: TRBV5-4; J gene: TRBJ1-2; D gene: TRBD1; CDR3 protein: CASSFRGTGYGYTF
V gene: TRBV19; J gene: TRBJ2-5; D gene: .; CDR3 protein: CASSNLAKETQYF
V gene: TRBV5-1; J gene: TRBJ2-5; D gene: TRBD2; CDR3 protein: CASSLDLAGAVETQYF
V gene: TRBV7-8; J gene: TRBJ1-3; D gene: .; CDR3 protein: CASSLRTVSGNTIYF
V gene: TRBV11-2; J gene: TRBJ1-4; D gene: .; CDR3 protein: CASSSSPRVNEKLFF
V gene: TRBV2; J gene: TRBJ2-4; D gene: TRBD1; CDR3 protein: CASSPQGAKNIQYF
V gene: TRBV19; J gene: TRBJ1-5; D gene: .; CDR3 protein: CASKSRDQPQHF
V gene: TRBV7-2; J gene: TRBJ1-5; D gene: .; CDR3 protein: CASSLGQARSQPQHF
V gene: TRBV5-1; J gene: TRBJ1-6; D gene: .; CDR3 protein: CASSLERGGRANSPLHF
V gene: TRBV29-1; J gene: TRBJ2-5; D gene: .; CDR3 protein: CSAGRGTQETQYF
V gene: TRBV5-4; J gene: TRBJ1-2; D gene: .; CDR3 protein: CASSTRTAVEGYTF
V gene: TRBV29-1; J gene: TRBJ1-1; D gene: .; CDR3 protein: CSVLDYTEAFF
V gene: TRBV18; J gene: TRBJ1-1; D gene: TRBD1; CDR3 protein: CASRSQGASNTEAFF
V gene: TRBV19; J gene: TRBJ1-1; D gene: TRBD1; CDR3 protein: CASSRTGVTEAFF
V gene: TRBV7-2; J gene: TRBJ1-2; D gene: .; CDR3 protein: CASSLSRGGGYTF
V gene: TRBV6-1; J gene: TRBJ1-1; D gene: TRBD1; CDR3 protein: CASSEGTFRDRAQGTEAFF
V gene: TRBV5-1; J gene: TRBJ1-2; D gene: .; CDR3 protein: CASRWDTRGYGYTF
V gene: TRBV13; J gene: TRBJ2-5; D gene: TRBD1; CDR3 protein: CASSFQGAPAETQYF
V gene: TRBV30; J gene: TRBJ1-2; D gene: .; CDR3 protein: CAWSDQGWANYGYTF
V gene: TRBV28; J gene: TRBJ1-4; D gene: .; CDR3 protein: CASSLPAGYEKLFF
V gene: TRBV12-3/TRBV12-4; J gene: TRBJ1-5; D gene: TRBD1; CDR3 protein: CASSDRVTQPQHF
V gene: TRBV4-3; J gene: TRBJ2-1; D gene: .; CDR3 protein: CASSSIGGNRYNEQFF
V gene: TRBV6-4; J gene: TRBJ1-1; D gene: TRBD1; CDR3 protein: CATGTENTEAFF
V gene: TRBV14; J gene: TRBJ2-2; D gene: TRBD1; CDR3 protein: CASSQKGTGFTGELFF
V gene: TRBV2; J gene: TRBJ1-5; D gene: .; CDR3 protein: CASSEATKNQPQHF
V gene: TRBV14; J gene: TRBJ1-1; D gene: .; CDR3 protein: CASSQRKGGGGWNTEAFF
V gene: TRBV27; J gene: TRBJ2-7; D gene: TRBD2; CDR3 protein: CASSLSSRAGRATYEQYF
V gene: TRBV6-5; J gene: TRBJ2-7; D gene: .; CDR3 protein: CASGTFNYEQYF
V gene: TRBV6-6; J gene: TRBJ1-1; D gene: .; CDR3 protein: CASSSEGLTNTEAFF
V gene: TRBV7-2; J gene: TRBJ1-5; D gene: .; CDR3 protein: CASSSRGSGDQPQHF
V gene: TRBV27; J gene: TRBJ2-7; D gene: TRBD1; CDR3 protein: CASSRPGTGNYEQYF
V gene: TRBV5-1; J gene: TRBJ2-1; D gene: .; CDR3 protein: CASNDPGGLQFF
V gene: TRBV24-1; J gene: TRBJ2-2; D gene: .; CDR3 protein: CATSDLRARQPPNTGELFF